This is a list of T cell receptor beta chains from one sample in a study of T cell responses to AZD1222 COVID-19 vaccine. Assay: immunoSEQ multiplex PCR; the TCRdb copy retains only in-frame clones and omits some. This sample yields more than 85,000 clones, of which roughly nine tenths are seen a single time; 6.5% to 9.5% belongs to the top ten. Sample: peripheral blood, taken on day 0 of AZD1222 vaccination. The receptors here all came from an adult in good health. Both conserved end residues are part of each CDR3. A D gene is named only where the DNA matches it firmly. Size is omitted from some rows. Given values are once, few, many or a class for expanded clones.

size | D | J | V | DNA | CDR3
NA | TRBD2 | TRBJ2-2 | TRBV7-6 | TGTGCCAGCAGCCCTCGGTGGCGGGGGACGACCGGGGAGCTGTTTTTT | CASSPRWRGTTGELFF
NA | TRBD1 | TRBJ1-1 | TRBV5-1 | TGCGCCAGCAGCCCCCAGGGACAGGATACTGAAGCTTTCTTT | CASSPQGQDTEAFF
NA | TRBD2 | TRBJ2-3 | TRBV29-1 | TGCAGCGTTGAAAGAGCGGGAGGTGGGGCAGATACGCAGTATTTT | CSVERAGGGADTQYF
NA | NA | TRBJ2-3 | TRBV4-3 | TGCGCCAGCAGCCAGGGACTGGGACAGAGCACAGATACGCAGTATTTT | CASSQGLGQSTDTQYF
NA | TRBD2 | TRBJ2-7 | TRBV7-2 | TGTGCCAGCAGCTCCAGACAGGGACTAGCGGGGGGGCCCTACGAGCAGTACTTC | CASSSRQGLAGGPYEQYF
NA | TRBD2 | TRBJ2-1 | TRBV10-3 | TGTGCCATCAGTGATGGGACTAGCTCCGATGAGCAGTTCTTC | CAISDGTSSDEQFF
NA | NA | TRBJ2-3 | TRBV9 | TGTGCCAGCAGCGCAGTGGGTCCAGATACGCAGTATTTT | CASSAVGPDTQYF
NA | NA | TRBJ1-6 | TRBV7-2 | TGTGCCAGCAGCTCGGGGTACAATTCACCCCTCCACTTT | CASSSGYNSPLHF
NA | TRBD1 | TRBJ1-1 | TRBV25-1 | TGTGCCAGCAGGGACAGGGAACACACTGAAGCTTTCTTT | CASRDREHTEAFF
NA | NA | TRBJ2-5 | TRBV27 | TGTGCCAGCAGTCCCACCGCCGGGACGGCCTGGGAAAAGACCCAGTACTTC | CASSPTAGTAWEKTQYF
NA | NA | TRBJ1-2 | TRBV19 | TGTGCCAGTACCCAAACAGGGCTTTACTATGGCTACACCTTC | CASTQTGLYYGYTF
NA | TRBD1 | TRBJ1-6 | TRBV5-4 | TGTGCCAGCAGCCCGGGGGGGAGGACAGGGGATTCACCCCTCCACTTT | CASSPGGRTGDSPLHF
NA | NA | TRBJ1-6 | TRBV4-2 | TGTGCCAGCAGCCAAGGAACATCGACAGCCTATAATTCACCCCTCCACTTT | CASSQGTSTAYNSPLHF
NA | NA | TRBJ1-4 | TRBV27 | TGTGCCAGCAGGCCTGAAATCTGGGGTAATGAAAAACTGTTTTTT | CASRPEIWGNEKLFF
NA | NA | TRBJ1-5 | TRBV19 | TGTGCCTCCTCAGATCGGGGGAGTTATCAGCCCCAGCATTTT | CASSDRGSYQPQHF
NA | NA | TRBJ1-5 | TRBV6-6 | TGTGCCAGCAGTTACTCCTCTTTAGGGGATCAGCCCCAGCATTTT | CASSYSSLGDQPQHF
NA | NA | TRBJ1-2 | TRBV4-1 | TGCGCCAGCAGCCAAGATTTAGGGCGAGACTATGGCTACACCTTC | CASSQDLGRDYGYTF
NA | NA | TRBJ1-6 | TRBV3-1/TRBV3-2 | TGTGCCAGCAGCCAAGAATGGGAGGTCAATTCACCCCTCCACTTT | CASSQEWEVNSPLHF
NA | NA | TRBJ1-5 | TRBV11-2 | TGTGCCAGCAGCTTCGGACAGAGACAGCCCCAGCATTTT | CASSFGQRQPQHF
NA | NA | TRBJ1-6 | TRBV25-1 | TGTGCCAGCAGTGAATTGGCGTACGGGACTGGGTCACCCCTCCACTTT | CASSELAYGTGSPLHF
once | TRBD2 | TRBJ2-1 | TRBV20-1 | TGCAGTGCTAGTAGCGGGGGGGCTTACAATGAGCAGTTCTTC | CSASSGGAYNEQFF
few | NA | TRBJ1-5 | TRBV19 | TGTGCCAGTAGTATAACTCTGGGGGGAAATCAGCCCCAGCATTTT | CASSITLGGNQPQHF
NA | TRBD1 | TRBJ1-1 | TRBV7-3 | TGTGCCAGCAGCGCGACAGGGGGCGGTGAAGCTTTCTTT | CASSATGGGEAFF
NA | TRBD1 | TRBJ1-1 | TRBV6-5 | TGTGCCAGCAGCCTCAGGGGGCAGGATACTGAAGCTTTCTTT | CASSLRGQDTEAFF
NA | TRBD2 | TRBJ2-1 | TRBV18 | TGTGCCAGCTCACTAACTAGCGGGAGATATGAGCAGTTCTTC | CASSLTSGRYEQFF
once | NA | TRBJ1-6 | TRBV2 | TGTGCCAGCGTCAGCGATAATTCACCCCTCCACTTT | CASVSDNSPLHF
NA | NA | TRBJ2-3 | TRBV4-1 | TGCGCCAGCGACCGGGGGAGGGGGTCGGCAGATACGCAGTATTTT | CASDRGRGSADTQYF
NA | NA | TRBJ2-7 | TRBV5-1 | TGCGCCAGCAGCTTGGTGGTAGGGACGGGGGAGCAGTACTTC | CASSLVVGTGEQYF
NA | TRBD2 | TRBJ2-7 | TRBV5-1 | TGCGCCAGCAGACAGGGACTAGCCTACGAGCAGTACTTC | CASRQGLAYEQYF
NA | NA | TRBJ1-4 | TRBV7-9 | TGTGCCAGCAGCTTATCCAGCCTTTTTGGGGAAAAACTGTTTTTT | CASSLSSLFGEKLFF
NA | NA | TRBJ2-5 | TRBV10-3 | TGTGCCATCAGCAATCAAGAGACCCAGTACTTC | CAISNQETQYF
NA | TRBD1 | TRBJ1-4 | TRBV4-3 | TGCGCCAGCAGCCAACTAACAGGGGTCTATGAAAAACTGTTTTTT | CASSQLTGVYEKLFF
NA | NA | TRBJ1-3 | TRBV7-9 | TGTGCCAGCGGGACGGCAGTCTCTGGAAACACCATATATTTT | CASGTAVSGNTIYF
NA | TRBD1 | TRBJ1-2 | TRBV29-1 | TGCAGCATCCGGCGGGAGGGGGCGCGTGGCTACACCTTC | CSIRREGARGYTF
many | TRBD1 | TRBJ2-7 | TRBV5-1 | TGCGCCAGCAGACCGGGACAGGGGAACGAGCAGTACTTC | CASRPGQGNEQYF
NA | NA | TRBJ1-2 | TRBV12-1 | TGTGCCAGCACCCAAACGGGGGGGGCGATCGGCTACACCTTC | CASTQTGGAIGYTF
NA | NA | TRBJ1-6 | TRBV7-2 | TGTGCCAGCAGCTTAGTTGGGGCGCGGTTGGCACCCCTCCACTTT | CASSLVGARLAPLHF
NA | NA | TRBJ2-2 | TRBV2 | TGTGGAGGGGGGAACACCGGGGAGCTGTTTTTT | CGGGNTGELFF
NA | NA | TRBJ2-7 | TRBV30 | TGTGCCTGGAGTGTATTTATGGCCGAGCAGTACTTC | CAWSVFMAEQYF
NA | NA | TRBJ2-5 | TRBV2 | TGTGCCAGCAGTGACTCACAGGTCACGTACCAAGAGACCCAGTACTTC | CASSDSQVTYQETQYF
NA | TRBD1 | TRBJ2-1 | TRBV18 | TGTGCCAGCTCACCTGGGACAGGGGGGTACAATGAGCAGTTCTTC | CASSPGTGGYNEQFF
NA | NA | TRBJ2-3 | TRBV24-1 | TGTGCCACCGGAGACAGGTTCTCCACAGATACGCAGTATTTT | CATGDRFSTDTQYF
NA | TRBD2 | TRBJ2-2 | TRBV7-2 | TGTGCCAGCAGCTCCCCGACTAGCGGGAGGTCGGACACCGGGGAGCTGTTTTTT | CASSSPTSGRSDTGELFF
NA | NA | TRBJ1-1 | TRBV10-3 | TGTGCCATCAGTGAGTCTAGCGGGAGCACTGAAGCTTTCTTT | CAISESSGSTEAFF
NA | TRBD1 | TRBJ1-5 | TRBV24-1 | TGTGCCACCAGTGATGGGACAGGAGGCAATCAGCCCCAGCATTTT | CATSDGTGGNQPQHF